This TCR beta chain emerged from a study of chemoradiotherapy in HPV16-positive cancers. About the research overall: Candidate HPV-specific clones and shared TCR motifs came from a couple of HPV16-positive patients. Findings of the study overall: Functional assays defining HPV-specific T cells used only a couple of HPV16-positive patients.

This clone was counted a single time. What it recognizes is unknown. The assay was immunoSEQ multiplex PCR, and TCRdb's table has in-frame clones only and misses some. The table lists approximately 9,200 clones, about 75% of them singletons. V lost 4 bases and J 5 bases, leaving 15 bases between the germline ends. Germline CDR1 reads MRHNA; CDR2 reads SNTAGT. This CDR3 has 15 residues. The genes are TRBV6-4 and TRBJ2-1; D might be TRBD1 or TRBD2, each matching 6 bases. This sequence originates from a human donor with HPV-associated anogenital cancer. The sample here was tumor tissue, taken from a patient who underwent chemoradiotherapy. As DNA, the CDR3 is TGTGCCAGCAGTGCCTCGGAGGGGGGAAACAATGAGCAGTTCTTC. Translating gives CASSASEGGNNEQFF.